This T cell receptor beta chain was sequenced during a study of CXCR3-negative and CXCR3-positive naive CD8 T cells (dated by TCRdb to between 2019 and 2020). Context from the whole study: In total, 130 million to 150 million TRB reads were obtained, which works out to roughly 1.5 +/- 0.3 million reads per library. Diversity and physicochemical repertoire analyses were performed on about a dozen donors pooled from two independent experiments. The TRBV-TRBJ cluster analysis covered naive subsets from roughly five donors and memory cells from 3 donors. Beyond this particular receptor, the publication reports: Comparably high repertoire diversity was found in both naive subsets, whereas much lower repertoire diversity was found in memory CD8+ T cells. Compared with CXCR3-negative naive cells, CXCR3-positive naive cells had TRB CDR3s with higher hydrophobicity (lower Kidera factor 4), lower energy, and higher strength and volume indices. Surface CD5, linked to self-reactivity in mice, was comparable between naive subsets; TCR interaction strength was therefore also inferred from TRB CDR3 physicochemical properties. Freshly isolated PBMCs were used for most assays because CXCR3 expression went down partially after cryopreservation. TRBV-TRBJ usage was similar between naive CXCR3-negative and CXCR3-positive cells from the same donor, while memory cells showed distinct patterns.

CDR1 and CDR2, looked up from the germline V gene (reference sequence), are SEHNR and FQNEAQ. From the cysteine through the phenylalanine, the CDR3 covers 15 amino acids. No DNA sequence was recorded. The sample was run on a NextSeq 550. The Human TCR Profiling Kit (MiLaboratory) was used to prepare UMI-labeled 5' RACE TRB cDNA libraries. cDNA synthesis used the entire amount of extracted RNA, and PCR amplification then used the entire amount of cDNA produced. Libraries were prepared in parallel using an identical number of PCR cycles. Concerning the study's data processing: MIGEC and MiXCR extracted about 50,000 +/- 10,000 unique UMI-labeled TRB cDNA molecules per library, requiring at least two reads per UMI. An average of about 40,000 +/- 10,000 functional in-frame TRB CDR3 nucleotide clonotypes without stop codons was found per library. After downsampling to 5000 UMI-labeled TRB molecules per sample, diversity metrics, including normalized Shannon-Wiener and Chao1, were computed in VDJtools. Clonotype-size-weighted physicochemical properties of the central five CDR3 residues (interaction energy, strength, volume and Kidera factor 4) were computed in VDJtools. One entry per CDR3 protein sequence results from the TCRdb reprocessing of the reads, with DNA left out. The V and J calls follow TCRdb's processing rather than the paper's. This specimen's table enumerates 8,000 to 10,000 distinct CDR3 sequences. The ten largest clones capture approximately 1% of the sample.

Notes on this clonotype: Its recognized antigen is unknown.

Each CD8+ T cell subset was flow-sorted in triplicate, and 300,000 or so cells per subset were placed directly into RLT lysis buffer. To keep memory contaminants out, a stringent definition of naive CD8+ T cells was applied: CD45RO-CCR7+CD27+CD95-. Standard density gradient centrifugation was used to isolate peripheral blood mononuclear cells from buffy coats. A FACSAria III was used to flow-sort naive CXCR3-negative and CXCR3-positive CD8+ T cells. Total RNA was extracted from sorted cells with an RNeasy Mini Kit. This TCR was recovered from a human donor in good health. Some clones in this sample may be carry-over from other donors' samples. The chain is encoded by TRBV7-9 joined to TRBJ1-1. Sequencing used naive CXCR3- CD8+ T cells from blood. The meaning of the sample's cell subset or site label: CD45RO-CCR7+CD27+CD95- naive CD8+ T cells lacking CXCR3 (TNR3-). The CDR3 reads CASSLVAGSDTEAFF.